A selection of T cell receptor beta chains follows, all from one sample in a study of beta chain features in type 1 diabetes. Sequencing was performed with immunoSEQ multiplex PCR; in TCRdb, only in-frame clones are kept and a portion is missing. The sample holds a few hundred thousand clones; roughly a quarter are singletons and the top ten take about 0.012%. The sample consisted of naive CD4+ T cells from blood. All receptors derive from a woman between 25 and 40 years old with type 1 diabetes. The CDR3 runs from the conserved cysteine through the conserved F or W. D genes are given only for firm matches. Rows may omit the clone size; those that give it use once, few, many or a size class.

j_call d_call clone_size v_call cdr3_nt cdr3_aa
TRBJ2-2 - - TRBV5-1 TGCGCCAGCAGCTTACGGGACATGACCGGGGAGCTGTTTTTT CASSLRDMTGELFF
TRBJ1-1 - once TRBV25-1 TGTGCCAGCAGTGACAGTCTCATGATGAACACTGAAGCTTTCTTT CASSDSLMMNTEAFF
TRBJ2-6 TRBD2 - TRBV7-8 TGTGCCAGCAGCATTCGTAGCGGGAGGGGTGGGGCCAACGTCCTGACTTTC CASSIRSGRGGANVLTF
TRBJ2-7 TRBD2 few TRBV4-1 TGCGCCAGCAGCCGGACTAGCGGGAGAGGGGAGCAGTACTTC CASSRTSGRGEQYF
TRBJ2-1 - few TRBV28 TGTGCCAGCAGCAGGGCTGCGTCCTCCTACAATGAGCAGTTCTTC CASSRAASSYNEQFF
TRBJ2-2 - - TRBV5-1 TGCGCCAGCAGCCCGCTGAATGTGGGCTCTTCGGGGGAGCTGTTTTTT CASSPLNVGSSGELFF
TRBJ2-3 TRBD2 - TRBV2 TGTGCCAGACAAGCGGGAGGCCCAGATACGCAGTATTTT CARQAGGPDTQYF
TRBJ2-5 - few TRBV28 TGTGCCAGCAGTTTAATAGGGGGTCAAGAGACCCAGTACTTC CASSLIGGQETQYF
TRBJ2-1 - few TRBV23-1 TGCGCCAGCAGTCAATCAGGGAGACTAGCCTACAATGAGCAGTTCTTC CASSQSGRLAYNEQFF
TRBJ2-5 TRBD1 - TRBV29-1 TGCAGCGCCGCGGGACAGGGAGGAGAGACCCAGTACTTC CSAAGQGGETQYF
TRBJ1-1 - - TRBV30 TGTGCCTGGACCGCCCAGCAGGGCCAAACTGAAGCTTTCTTT CAWTAQQGQTEAFF
TRBJ1-1 - few TRBV30 TGTGCCTGGAGTGGGAGAGTGGGCACTGAAGCTTTCTTT CAWSGRVGTEAFF
TRBJ1-2 - few TRBV5-4 TGTGCCAGCAGCCCAGACTGGAGCTATGGCTACACCTTC CASSPDWSYGYTF
TRBJ2-1 - - TRBV7-9 TGTGCCAGCAGCCTCCAGGGGAGCCCCCTCAATGAGCAGTTCTTC CASSLQGSPLNEQFF
TRBJ1-1 - few TRBV7-3 TGTGCCAGCAGAGACAGACTGAACACTGAAGCTTTCTTT CASRDRLNTEAFF
TRBJ2-6 - few TRBV27 TGTGCCAGCAGTTTTGGTTGGGGCAGGGATGCTGGGGCCAACGTCCTGACTTTC CASSFGWGRDAGANVLTF
TRBJ2-2 TRBD2 - TRBV7-9 TGTGCCAGCAGAATAGGACTAGGGGCGAACACCGGGGAGCTGTTTTTT CASRIGLGANTGELFF
TRBJ2-3 - - TRBV7-9 TGTGCCAGCAGCTTGGGGTCCGGGGGGCGCGATACGCAGTATTTT CASSLGSGGRDTQYF
TRBJ2-7 TRBD2 few TRBV9 TGTGCCAGCAGCGTAGAAGCGGGAGCCTACGAGCAGTACTTC CASSVEAGAYEQYF
TRBJ2-1 TRBD2 few TRBV29-1 TGCAGCGTTGAAAAAAGTAGCGGGAGAGGCGATGAGCAGTTCTTC CSVEKSSGRGDEQFF
TRBJ2-7 TRBD1 - TRBV30 TGTGCCTGGGCGGGACAGGGACCCCTCGAGCAGTACTTC CAWAGQGPLEQYF
TRBJ1-2 - few TRBV29-1 TGCAGCGTTGAAGATCCGACCCAGGGTCTACGCGGCTACACCTTC CSVEDPTQGLRGYTF
TRBJ1-1 - - TRBV7-9 TGTGCCAGCAGCTTTCTCACTGAAGCTTTCTTT CASSFLTEAFF
TRBJ2-7 TRBD1 few TRBV11-2 TGTGCCAGCAGCTTACCCCGGACAGGACTCTACGAGCAGTACTTC CASSLPRTGLYEQYF
TRBJ2-5 - - TRBV9 TGTGCCAGCAGCGTAGCTCTCGGCGGGGAGACCCAGTACTTC CASSVALGGETQYF
TRBJ2-4 - few TRBV30 TGTGCCTGGAGTCCCCTGGCTGGAGAAACCAAAAACATTCAGTACTTC CAWSPLAGETKNIQYF
TRBJ2-5 - - TRBV2 TGTGCCAGCGCGTTCGACTCCTCTCCCCAGTACTTC CASAFDSSPQYF
TRBJ1-4 - few TRBV4-1 TGCGCCAGCAGCCAAACTCCAGGGGAGACTAATGAAAAACTGTTTTTT CASSQTPGETNEKLFF
TRBJ2-7 - once TRBV5-1 TGCGCCAGCAGCTTGGGTCACTACGAGCAGTACTTC CASSLGHYEQYF
TRBJ1-1 TRBD1 - TRBV6-1 TGTGCCAGCAGTGAAATGACAGGGGCGGTCACTGAAGCTTTCTTT CASSEMTGAVTEAFF
TRBJ1-4 - few TRBV23-1 TGCGCCAGCAGTTCAGGGAATGAAAAACTGTTTTTT CASSSGNEKLFF